These 14 T cell receptor beta chains came from one sample sequenced in a study of Ad26.COV2.S vaccination and SARS-CoV-2 variants (dated by TCRdb to the early 2020s). The sample's treatment or condition label, in plain terms: approximately 18 received Ad26.COV2.S at low or high dose, single or two shots; about five received placebo; per-sample allocation not given. Repertoires of vaccine and placebo recipients were sequenced from samples taken on day 63 after the first injection. The library was made by the immunoSEQ multiplex PCR assay. TCRdb re-hosts the immuneACCESS table, in-frame sequences only. Its copies lack some clones; in the studies checked, an unresolved V gene accounts for under half of them, and the cause for the rest is not known. The sample table lists around 450,000 clones, 70% to 90% of them with a count of one. In total, the top ten clones hold 3.6% of the sample. The sequences come from peripheral blood, collected in a trial of Ad26.COV2.S vaccine versus placebo. The receptors come from a person between 18 and 60 years old who received the Ad26.COV2.S COVID-19 vaccine or a placebo.

The V gene is TRBV15, the J gene TRBJ2-5, with 14 bases identical to TRBD2. The CDR3 loop spans 16 amino acids. Germline CDR1 LNHNV, CDR2 YYDKDF (reference sequence). J gave up 5 bases and V 2 bases, and 4 bases lay outside the gene matches. The CDR3 protein is CATSRPGLAGAETQYF. DNA for the CDR3: TGTGCCACCAGCAGACCGGGACTAGCGGGGGCGGAGACCCAGTACTTC.

The chain has TRBV29-1 and TRBJ2-7; perhaps TRBD2 as D (6 bases). Trimming removed 3 bases at V and 4 bases at J, with 7 bases between. Per germline, CDR1 SQVTM and CDR2 ANQGSEA. CDR3 length: 11 amino acids. This CDR3 is CSVEGGYEQYF. CDR3 DNA sequence: TGCAGCGTTGAGGGGGGATACGAGCAGTACTTC.

This chain links TRBV28 with TRBJ2-2; TRBD1 matches 8 bases. This CDR3 spans 15 amino acids. The V segment lost 3 bases and the J segment 6 bases; nucleotides outside the gene matches: 6. The germline CDR1 and CDR2 sequences are MDHEN and SYDVKM. CDR3 in amino acids: CASSFRGRSAGELFF. DNA for the CDR3: TGTGCCAGCAGTTTCAGGGGGCGAAGCGCCGGGGAGCTGTTTTTT.

The J gene is TRBJ1-5, the V gene TRBV6-5; maybe TRBD1 (6 bases). CDR1 and CDR2 from the germline V gene are MNHEY and SVGAGI. Trimming removed 6 bases at V and 6 bases at J, with 18 bases between. This CDR3 region has 15 residues. CDR3 DNA: TGTGCCAGCAGGACGACCGCCCCAGGGGTTCAGCCCCAGCATTTT. It specifies CASRTTAPGVQPQHF.

The CDR3 region has the DNA TGTGCCAGCTCACCACAGGCGGCACCGCAAGAGACCCAGTACTTC. Its protein product is CASSPQAAPQETQYF. This chain links TRBV18 with TRBJ2-5; D not resolved. V lost 1 base and J 2 bases, leaving 11 bases between the germline ends. The CDR3 extends over 15 amino acids. Germline loops: CDR1 KGHSH, CDR2 LQKENI.

The rearrangement links TRBV4-1 to TRBJ2-3; TRBD2 matches 8 bases. CDR1 and CDR2 from the germline V gene are MGHRA and YSYEKL. The J segment lost 5 bases and the V segment lost 1 base, leaving 2 bases of the junction unmatched. CDR3 size: 14 residues. CDR3 DNA sequence: TGCGCCAGCAGCCAAGGACTAGCGATAGATACGCAGTATTTT. Translating gives CASSQGLAIDTQYF.

The chain recombines TRBV5-1 with TRBJ2-2; D is unclear. Germline values: CDR1 SGHRS, CDR2 YFSETQ. V gave up 4 bases and J gave up 3 bases, with 4 bases separating them. The length of the CDR3 is 12 residues. The CDR3 region has the DNA TGCGCCAGCAGCGTTCACACCGGGGAGCTGTTTTTT. Protein: CASSVHTGELFF. The whole variable domain, filled in from reference TRBV5-1 and TRBJ2-2, reads KAGVTQTPRYLIKTRGQQVTLSCSPISGHRSVSWYQQTPGQGLQFLFEYFSETQRNKGNFPGRFSGRQFSNSRSEMNVSTLELGDSALYLCASSVHTGELFFGEGSRLTVL.

V is TRBV28 and J is TRBJ1-1, with D perhaps matching TRBD1 (5 bases). The CDR3 length is 13 residues. Per the germline V gene, CDR1 is MDHEN and CDR2 is SYDVKM. Deletions cut 6 bases from V and 5 bases from J, with 13 bases between. The CDR3 nucleotides are TGTGCCAGCAGCGGGGGGGGAGTGACTGAAGCTTTCTTT. Its protein is CASSGGGVTEAFF.

V gene TRBV5-6 combines with J gene TRBJ2-1, with 7 bases fitting TRBD1. CDR3 length: 13 amino acids. The germline CDR1 and CDR2 sequences are SGHDT and YYEEEE. The V gene end was trimmed by 2 bases and the J gene end by 9 bases; junction bases not matched to a gene: 5. The CDR3 here is CASSFQAGGEQFF. In nucleotides, the CDR3 is TGTGCCAGCAGCTTTCAAGCAGGGGGTGAGCAGTTCTTC.

This clone was counted a few times. The chain carries TRBV19 and TRBJ2-1; D is perhaps TRBD2 (5 bases). The CDR3 has 15 residues. CDR1 is LNHDA and CDR2 is SQIVND in the germline V gene (reference sequence). Trimming removed 2 bases at V and 10 bases at J, with 18 bases between. CDR3 residues: CASSIHKTETGEQFF. The DNA of the CDR3 is TGTGCCAGTAGTATACATAAGACTGAGACGGGGGAGCAGTTCTTC.

The V gene is TRBV19, the J gene TRBJ2-3, with a possible D match to TRBD2 (7 bases). There are 14 residues in the CDR3. Germline V gene lookup returns CDR1 LNHDA and CDR2 SQIVND (reference sequence). Trimming removed 6 bases from V and 4 bases from J, with 14 bases in between. The CDR3 coding sequence is TGTGCCAGTAGCGCCGGGGGGCCTCCAGATACGCAGTATTTT. Translated: CASSAGGPPDTQYF.

This rearrangement joins TRBV10-3 to TRBJ1-2; D remains ambiguous. Germline V lookup: CDR1 ENHRY, CDR2 SYGVKD. Trimming stripped 0 bases from V and 4 bases from J, with 15 bases between. The CDR3 has 16 residues. The CDR3 here is CAISESVEGRSYGYTF. Here the CDR3 DNA reads TGTGCCATCAGTGAGTCAGTGGAGGGAAGGAGCTATGGCTACACCTTC.

V is TRBV12-5 and J is TRBJ1-2; a weak D match, TRBD1 (5 bases). V dropped 3 bases and J dropped 7 bases, with 12 bases sitting between them. This CDR3 has 13 amino acids. From germline, CDR1 is LGHNT and CDR2 FRNRAP. The CDR3 sequence is CASGLIGVRGYTF. The CDR3 nucleotides read TGTGCTAGTGGTTTAATAGGGGTTCGTGGCTACACCTTC.

J is TRBJ1-3 and V is TRBV6-6; D gene uncertain. The germline gives CDR1 MNHNY, CDR2 SVGAGI (reference sequence). Trimming shortened V by 6 bases and J by 0 bases, and 6 bases separated the two germline ends. The CDR3 sequence is 13 residues long. CDR3 nucleotides: TGTGCCAGCAGCCACAACTCTGGAAACACCATATATTTT. It specifies CASSHNSGNTIYF.